The 7 T cell receptor beta chains in this list originate from one sample, sequenced in a study of cytomegalovirus exposure and HLA in healthy donors. PCR amplification relied on 60 Vbeta primers (plus 13 Jbeta primers). Data came from immunoSEQ multiplex PCR; TCRdb stores just in-frame clones and leaves some out. Counted here are about 150,000 clones, about four fifths occurring once; the ten biggest clones make up about 6.7%. Input material: PBMCs. The receptors here all came from a man aged 50 or older in good health and CMV-seropositive.

On this clone: At one of its ends the junction is not consistent with the germline gene, which may arise from a read error. J is TRBJ1-1 and V is TRBV10-3; TRBD1 might be the D (6 bases). The V gene's germline CDR1 is ENHRY and CDR2 SYGVKD. This CDR3 spans 13 amino acids. CDR3 region: CASSSRTAYEAFF. The CDR3 nucleotides read TGTGCCAGCAGTAGCCGGACAGCCTATGAAGCTTTCTTT.

This clone was observed a few times. This CDR3 is CASSPGTTDYEQYF. DNA of the CDR3: TGTGCCAGCTCACCTGGGACAACCGACTACGAGCAGTACTTC. J is TRBJ2-7 and V is TRBV18; TRBD1 might be the D (6 bases). With 3 bases removed from V and 3 bases from J, the gap between germline ends came to 12 bases. CDR1 KGHSH and CDR2 LQKENI come from the germline V gene. This CDR3 spans 14 amino acids.

This chain uses TRBV28 with TRBJ2-4; possible D gene TRBD2, 5 bases. The CDR3 is 16 amino acids. Germline V CDR1 and CDR2: MDHEN, SYDVKM. Trimming left V 4 bases short and J 6 bases short, with 19 bases between. In DNA form, the CDR3 reads TGTGCCAGCAGTTCCATATTGGTGACGGCGGGAAACATTCAGTACTTC. This gives the protein CASSSILVTAGNIQYF.

This clone was found once. V gene TRBV6-1 combines with J gene TRBJ1-1, with D possibly TRBD1 on 6 matching bases. The CDR3 loop spans 13 amino acids. Germline V CDR1 and CDR2: MNHNS, SASEGT. With 0 bases removed from V and 10 bases from J, the gap between germline ends came to 12 bases. CDR3 in amino acids: CASSEAGRQAAFF. The CDR3 DNA sequence: TGTGCCAGCAGTGAAGCGGGACGACAGGCAGCTTTCTTT.

This clone showed up just once. The genes are TRBV11-2 and TRBJ2-3, with 9 positions matching TRBD2. J gave up 4 bases and V 3 bases, and 5 bases lay outside the gene matches. This CDR3 region has 15 residues. Germline V gene sequence: CDR1 SGHAT, CDR2 FQNNGV. CDR3 sequence: CASSFAGGRSDTQYF. Here the CDR3 DNA reads TGTGCCAGCAGCTTTGCGGGAGGGCGGTCAGATACGCAGTATTTT.

This clone has just one count. This rearrangement joins TRBV11-3 to TRBJ2-2, with 8 bases lining up with TRBD2. This CDR3 is built from 15 residues. Germline loops: CDR1 SGHNT, CDR2 YENEEA. V gave up 5 bases and J gave up 3 bases; unmatched junction bases: 5. This chain's CDR3 is CASSPGGVDTGELFF. The CDR3 DNA sequence: TGTGCCAGCAGCCCCGGGGGGGTGGACACCGGGGAGCTGTTTTTT.

This clone was counted once. The rearrangement links TRBV6-5 to TRBJ2-7; 8 bases line up with TRBD2. J gave up 6 bases and V 5 bases, and 9 bases lay outside the gene matches. CDR1 MNHEY and CDR2 SVGAGI come from the germline V gene. The CDR3 runs to 14 residues. This CDR3 is CASSQPGLVSEQYF. CDR3 nucleotides: TGTGCCAGCAGTCAGCCGGGACTAGTTAGCGAGCAGTACTTC.